A selection of T cell receptor beta chains follows, all from one sample in a study of technical replicates of blood from a handful of donors. Using immunoSEQ multiplex PCR, the repertoire was profiled, and TCRdb retains in-frame clones only, with some absent. Of roughly 93,000 clones in the sample, 90% to 97% were seen once. The sequenced material came from T cells isolated from PBMCs. These receptors originate from a human donor in good health. Each CDR3 is given with its conserved first and last residue. D genes are given only for firm matches. For some rows the clone size is stated as once, few or many, or as a class when expanded; others skip it.

>.|TRBJ2-1|TRBD2|TRBV2
TGTGCCAGTGGCGGACTAGCGGGCGGGTATGAGCAGTTCTTC
CASGGLAGGYEQFF
>.|TRBJ1-2|TRBD1|TRBV28
TGTGCCAGCAGTTTAACAGGGGGCCTGTATGGCTACACCTTC
CASSLTGGLYGYTF
>.|TRBJ1-2|TRBD1|TRBV6-5
TGTGCCAGCAGTTACTCGAGAGGGGGCCATGGCTACACCTTC
CASSYSRGGHGYTF
>.|TRBJ2-7|TRBD1|TRBV27
TGTGCCAGCAGTACAGGGGTAGCGTCCTACGAGCAGTACTTC
CASSTGVASYEQYF
>.|TRBJ1-4|.|TRBV7-9
TGTGCCAGCAGGGGGAAGGACAGCTTAAATGAAAAACTGTTTTTT
CASRGKDSLNEKLFF
>.|TRBJ1-3|.|TRBV28
TGTGCCAGCAGTTTCGTAGGGCAGGGAGGAAACACCATATATTTT
CASSFVGQGGNTIYF
>.|TRBJ2-7|TRBD1|TRBV7-8
TGTGCCAGCAGCCACAGGGGGCCCTACGAGCAGTACTTC
CASSHRGPYEQYF
>.|TRBJ2-7|.|TRBV19
TGTGCCAGTAGTATAGACGCTAGTTCCTACGAGCAGTACTTC
CASSIDASSYEQYF
>.|TRBJ1-3|.|TRBV2
TGTGCCAGCAATATACAGGGCTCTGGAAACACCATATATTTT
CASNIQGSGNTIYF
>few|TRBJ1-1|TRBD1|TRBV6-5
TGTGCCAGCAGTCCCGACAGGGAGAACACTGAAGCTTTCTTT
CASSPDRENTEAFF
>.|TRBJ1-6|TRBD1|TRBV5-1
TGCGCCAGCAGCTATTACCAGGGGGCTAAATATAATTCACCCCTCCACTTT
CASSYYQGAKYNSPLHF
>.|TRBJ2-7|.|TRBV5-1
TGCGCCAGCAGCGGGAGTGGGTACGAGCAGTACTTC
CASSGSGYEQYF
>.|TRBJ1-2|.|TRBV7-9
TGTGCCAGCAGTCCTATACAGGGCTTCTATGGCTACACCTTC
CASSPIQGFYGYTF
>.|TRBJ1-2|.|TRBV6-5
TGTGCCAGCAGTTACTCTACACAGCCGTATGGCTACACCTTC
CASSYSTQPYGYTF
>.|TRBJ1-6|TRBD1|TRBV7-3
TGTGCCAGCAGCCAGACAGGGTCTTCGGATTCACCCCTCCACTTT
CASSQTGSSDSPLHF
>.|TRBJ2-7|.|TRBV21-1
TGTGCCAGCAGTGGTGGCGGGGCCTACGAGCAGTACTTC
CASSGGGAYEQYF
>.|TRBJ2-1|.|TRBV6-5
TGTGCCAGCCGTGATGGGCTTAACAATGGGCAGTTCTTC
CASRDGLNNGQFF
>once|TRBJ2-7|.|TRBV28
TGTGCCAGCAGCAAGGACTTGTTAGAAGAGCAGTACTTC
CASSKDLLEEQYF
>.|TRBJ2-1|.|TRBV10-3
TGTGCCATCAGTGAGTCGACTGACTACAATGAGCAGTTCTTC
CAISESTDYNEQFF
>.|TRBJ2-7|TRBD2|TRBV7-9
TGTGCCAGCAGCTTAGAGACTAGCGGGAGCCTTTTCGCCTACGAGCAGTACTTC
CASSLETSGSLFAYEQYF